This T cell receptor (beta chain) was documented in a study of blood T cells in healthy people across ages. Study observations and caveats: Researchers said unsorted PBMCs prevented a conclusive naive versus antigen-experienced comparison. Long-lived and aged donors differed, with more naive CD4+ cells and higher diversity in the long-lived.

Comments on this clonotype: Antigen: not known. A much larger clone differs from this one at a single base, so this may be a read error.

The CDR3 totals 12 residues. Germline lookup yields CDR1 MDHEN and CDR2 SYDVKM. Each donor supplied around 10 milliliters of peripheral blood. The authors ran a second PCR of about 6 to 11 cycles using a sample-barcoded 5' primer and a J-beta primer mix. Each cDNA molecule was tagged by a template-switch adaptor that had 12 random nucleotides. One entry per CDR3 protein results from TCRdb running MiXCR on the 5' RACE reads. The sample lists approximately 850,000 distinct CDR3 sequences, under 45% occurring once. This rearrangement joins TRBV28 to TRBJ2-5; D might be TRBD2 (5 bases). Sequencing was done on a sample of blood. The source of this sequence is a man in his fifties or sixties in good health. The CDR3 spells CASSLHGETLYF. CDR3 coding DNA: TGTGCCAGCAGTTTACACGGGGAGACCCTGTACTTC.